This entry concerns a single TCR beta chain. Its antigen is not identified. Different DNA sequences within this sample yield the same CDR3. This record comes from a study of shared clonotypes between healthy human individuals. Assay used: immunoSEQ multiplex PCR; TCRdb lists only in-frame clones, some missing. The sample carries roughly 380,000 clones, about 97% recorded once. CDR1 and CDR2 from the germline V gene are KGHSH and LQKENI. V trimming: 6 bases; J trimming: 2 bases; junction bases outside the gene matches: 10. This CDR3 region has 15 residues. Points from the study as a whole: A generally larger estimated richness was seen in naive subsets than in memory subsets.

Sequencing was carried out using memory CD8+ T cells sorted from blood. Subset of the sample: CD45RO+ cells pooled with CCR7-negative TemRA cells. This clonotype was obtained from a man aged 30-40 years in good health. This chain links TRBV18 with TRBJ2-7, with 7 bases identical to TRBD2. CDR3 bases: TGTGCCAGCTCCTTGGCGGGACTACCTACCTACGAGCAGTACTTC. It translates to CASSLAGLPTYEQYF. The variable domain in full, with the rest retrieved from reference TRBV18 and TRBJ2-7, is NAGVMQNPRHLVRRRGQEARLRCSPMKGHSHVYWYRQLPEEGLKFMVYLQKENIIDESGMPKERFSAEFPKEGPSILRIQQVVRGDSAAYFCASSLAGLPTYEQYFGPGTRLTVT.